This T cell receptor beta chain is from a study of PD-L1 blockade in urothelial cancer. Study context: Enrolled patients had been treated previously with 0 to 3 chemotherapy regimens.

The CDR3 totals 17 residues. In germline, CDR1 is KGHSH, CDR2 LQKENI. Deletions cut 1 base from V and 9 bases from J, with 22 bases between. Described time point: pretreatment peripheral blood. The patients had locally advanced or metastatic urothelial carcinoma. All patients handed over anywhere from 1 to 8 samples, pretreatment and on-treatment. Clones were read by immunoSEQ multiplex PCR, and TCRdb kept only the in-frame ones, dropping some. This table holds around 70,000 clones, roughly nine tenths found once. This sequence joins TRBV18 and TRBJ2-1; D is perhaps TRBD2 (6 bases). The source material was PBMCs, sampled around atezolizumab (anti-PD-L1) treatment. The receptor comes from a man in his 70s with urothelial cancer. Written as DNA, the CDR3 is TGTGCCAGCTCACCACGGAGGGCCTGGGAAGGGACGGGTGAGCAGTTCTTC. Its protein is CASSPRRAWEGTGEQFF.